The 18 T cell receptor beta chains reported below all come from one sample, sequenced in a study of T-cell memory formation after mild COVID-19. Via MiXCR, TCRdb re-called the 5' RACE reads, giving one row per CDR3 protein. The table records 210,000 or so distinct CDR3 sequences, around 18% of them present only once. Sequencing input: PBMCs or a T cell subset sorted from them (not recorded which). These receptors were collected from an adult woman who had mild COVID-19 (a few samples of this study predate the infection). Cell type and time point are not known.

The genes are TRBV7-6 and TRBJ1-2; D is undetermined. CDR3 length equals 13 residues. With 6 bases removed from V and 4 bases from J, the gap between germline ends came to 12 bases. Germline V gene data show CDR1 as SGHVS and CDR2 as FNYEAQ. As DNA, the CDR3 is TGTGCCAGCAGACCGGACGGAGGCTATGGCTACACCTTC. It specifies CASRPDGGYGYTF.

This clonotype was counted between two and nine times. The V gene is TRBV7-8, the J gene TRBJ1-1; no reliable D call. The CDR3 sequence is 14 residues long. Between the trimmed V and J ends, which lost 5 bases and 4 bases, there was a span of 14 bases. CDR1 is SGHVS, CDR2 FQNEAQ, per germline. The CDR3 reads CASSPEARGTEAFF. The DNA of the CDR3 is TGTGCCAGCAGCCCGGAGGCCCGCGGCACTGAAGCTTTCTTT.

The chain employs TRBV11-2 and TRBJ2-1; the match to TRBD2 covers 7 bases. CDR1 is SGHAT, CDR2 FQNNGV, per germline. This CDR3 spans 16 amino acids. Trimming at V came to 5 bases and at J to 0 bases, leaving 7 bases not matched to a gene. CDR3 nucleotides: TGTGCCAGCAGCCCCCGCGGGGGAGACTCCTACAATGAGCAGTTCTTC. Its translation is CASSPRGGDSYNEQFF.

The rearrangement links TRBV9 to TRBJ2-3; no clear D gene. The germline V gene encodes CDR1 SGDLS and CDR2 YYNGEE. This CDR3 comprises 14 residues. Trimming left V 3 bases short and J 6 bases short, with 14 bases between. CDR3 nucleotide sequence: TGTGCCAGCAGCGCTGCCGGGTTTAGTGATACGCAGTATTTT. Translated, it gives CASSAAGFSDTQYF.

Only a few counts were recorded for this clonotype. This rearrangement joins TRBV4-1 to TRBJ1-2; possibly TRBD1 for D (6 bases). Germline loops: CDR1 MGHRA, CDR2 YSYEKL. Trimming stripped 6 bases from V and 0 bases from J, with 23 bases between. This CDR3 has 18 amino acids. In DNA, the CDR3 is TGCGCCAGCAGACCGATTGCGCGGGGGCCTGGATCTAACTATGGCTACACCTTC. Its translation is CASRPIARGPGSNYGYTF.

This clonotype was detected only a few times. V and J are TRBV25-1 and TRBJ2-2; D call uncertain. From germline, CDR1 is MGHDK and CDR2 SYGVNS. The length of the CDR3 is 15 residues. V lost 1 base and J lost 3, with 9 bases in between. CDR3 DNA: TGTGCCAGCAGTGAATTAAACAAAGACACCGGGGAGCTGTTTTTT. Translated, it gives CASSELNKDTGELFF.

The chain employs TRBV30 and TRBJ1-3; D possibly corresponds to TRBD1 (6 bases). The CDR3 contains 13 residues. V lost 7 bases and J lost 2, with 12 bases in between. Germline V gene lookup returns CDR1 GTSNPN and CDR2 SVGIG (reference sequence). This CDR3 reads CALDSQAGNTIYF. CDR3 in DNA: TGTGCCTTGGACAGTCAAGCTGGAAACACCATATATTTT.

The V call is TRBV6-1, the J call TRBJ1-2, with D hard to call. Trimming took off 3 bases at V and 2 bases at J, with 25 bases between the two ends. The CDR3 sequence is 19 residues long. The germline V gene has CDR1 MNHNS and CDR2 SASEGT. As DNA, the CDR3 is TGTGCCAGCAGTGAGCCAAGTCGAGCCTTTTATGGCAGGAACTATGGCTACACCTTC. Translating it yields CASSEPSRAFYGRNYGYTF.

The V gene is TRBV18, the J gene TRBJ1-2; 8 positions match TRBD1. J gave up 8 bases and V 4 bases, and 3 bases lay outside the gene matches. CDR3 length equals 12 residues. The germline V gene encodes CDR1 KGHSH and CDR2 LQKENI. Here the CDR3 DNA reads TGTGCCAGCTCACTGGACAGGGCGGGCTACACCTTC. It encodes CASSLDRAGYTF.

This clonotype came up a few times. The chain combines TRBV5-1 with TRBJ2-5; a possible D gene is TRBD1 (5 bases). The V gene lost 6 bases and the J gene lost 0 bases, with 24 bases spanning the gap. The germline CDR1 and CDR2 sequences are SGHRS and YFSETQ. This CDR3 has 18 residues. The CDR3 reads CASNSLGSGASYQETQYF. The CDR3 DNA follows: TGCGCCAGCAACAGCTTGGGAAGTGGGGCTTCTTACCAAGAGACCCAGTACTTC. The entire variable domain, with the rest obtained from reference TRBV5-1 and TRBJ2-5, is as follows: KAGVTQTPRYLIKTRGQQVTLSCSPISGHRSVSWYQQTPGQGLQFLFEYFSETQRNKGNFPGRFSGRQFSNSRSEMNVSTLELGDSALYLCASNSLGSGASYQETQYFGPGTRLLVL.

This sequence joins TRBV5-1 and TRBJ2-7; no definite D call. The CDR3 runs 14 residues. V lost 0 bases and J lost 3, with 10 bases in between. Germline V gives CDR1 SGHRS, CDR2 YFSETQ. The chain's CDR3 is CASSLEGAYYEQYF. In nucleotides, the CDR3 is TGCGCCAGCAGCTTGGAAGGTGCGTACTACGAGCAGTACTTC.

In its sample, this clonotype was seen a few times. V and J are TRBV11-3 and TRBJ1-2; D unclear. Trimming stripped 1 base from V and 4 bases from J, with 10 bases between. The CDR3 extends over 14 amino acids. CDR1 is SGHNT, CDR2 YENEEA, per germline. CDR3 nucleotides: TGTGCCAGCAGCTTAGCAGCAGTCTCCTATGGCTACACCTTC. This codes for CASSLAAVSYGYTF.

This clonotype was seen only a few times. CDR3 protein: CASSRQGRDGYTF. CDR3 nucleotide sequence: TGTGCCAGCAGTCGACAGGGAAGGGATGGCTACACCTTC. The rearrangement links TRBV3-1 to TRBJ1-2; 7 bases line up with TRBD1. The ends lost 6 bases at V and 6 bases at J; junction bases unmatched: 7. Germline V gene sequence: CDR1 LGHDT, CDR2 YNNKEL (reference sequence). The CDR3 is 13 amino acids.

The chain links TRBV12-3 or TRBV12-4 to TRBJ2-7, with TRBD2 matching 13 bases. V was pared by 5 bases and J by 0 bases, with 7 bases of the junction left unmatched. CDR3 length: 17 amino acids. For the CDR3, the DNA is TGTGCCAGCAGTCCCACGACTAGCGGGAGGAGCTCCTACGAGCAGTACTTC. Residues: CASSPTTSGRSSYEQYF.

The V call is TRBV7-9, the J call TRBJ2-3, with D possibly being TRBD1 or TRBD2 (5 bases each). The germline V gene has CDR1 SEHNR and CDR2 FQNEAQ (reference sequence). The CDR3 has 15 amino acids. The V and J ends lost 5 bases and 4 bases respectively, with 16 bases between them. The CDR3 DNA is TGTGCCAGCAGCCCGGGGCAGCTTCTTGCAGATACGCAGTATTTT. This encodes CASSPGQLLADTQYF.

This chain links TRBV6-4 with TRBJ2-3; tentatively, D is TRBD1 (6 bases). This CDR3 comprises 17 residues. Between the trimmed V and J ends, which lost 9 bases and 0 bases, there was a span of 22 bases. CDR1 is MRHNA, CDR2 SNTAGT, per germline. Here the CDR3 reads CARGDRSFRHSTDTQYF. CDR3 DNA sequence: TGTGCCAGGGGAGACAGGTCCTTTCGACACAGCACAGATACGCAGTATTTT.

The genes are TRBV5-1 and TRBJ2-3; D is unresolved. The germline gives CDR1 SGHRS, CDR2 YFSETQ. The CDR3 totals 17 residues. V lost 6 bases, J lost 6 bases, and 26 bases lay in between. CDR3 protein: CASKRSTLQIAADTQYF. As DNA, the CDR3 is TGCGCCAGCAAACGGTCTACCCTTCAAATCGCTGCCGATACGCAGTATTTT.

This clonotype was picked up a small number of times. The rearrangement uses TRBV9 and TRBJ2-2; D possibly corresponds to TRBD1 (5 bases). With 6 bases removed from V and 7 bases from J, the gap between germline ends came to 16 bases. Germline values: CDR1 SGDLS, CDR2 YYNGEE. The CDR3 has 14 amino acids. The CDR3 region has the DNA TGTGCCAGCACCGATCAGCACAGGAGCGGGGAGCTGTTTTTT. Amino acids: CASTDQHRSGELFF.